This T cell receptor beta chain was profiled in a study of cytomegalovirus exposure and HLA in healthy donors. The ends were cut back, 4 bases at V and 5 bases at J, with 21 bases in the middle. The CDR3 has 17 residues. CDR1 and CDR2 (germline): SGHTA, FQGNSA. Primers for the PCR totalled 60 Vbeta and 13 Jbeta. This table comes from immunoSEQ multiplex PCR, and its TCRdb copy is limited to in-frame clones, with some not included. The profile shows roughly 61,000 clones, roughly 90% of them singletons. Study-wide results and caveats: As a later analysis revealed, the rate of TCR association differed by HLA locus, with DRB1 most and HLA-C fewest. A few chains tied to CMV proved CMV antigen-specific in vitro.

Concerning this clone: What it recognizes is unknown.

This TCR was sampled from a young man in good health and CMV-seropositive. Sequenced material: PBMCs. The chain combines TRBV7-2 with TRBJ2-1, with a possible D match to TRBD2 (7 bases). The DNA of the CDR3 is TGTGCCAGCAGCTCTCAGGGAAGGGGGGGCGGTAACAATGAGCAGTTCTTC. Protein: CASSSQGRGGGNNEQFF.